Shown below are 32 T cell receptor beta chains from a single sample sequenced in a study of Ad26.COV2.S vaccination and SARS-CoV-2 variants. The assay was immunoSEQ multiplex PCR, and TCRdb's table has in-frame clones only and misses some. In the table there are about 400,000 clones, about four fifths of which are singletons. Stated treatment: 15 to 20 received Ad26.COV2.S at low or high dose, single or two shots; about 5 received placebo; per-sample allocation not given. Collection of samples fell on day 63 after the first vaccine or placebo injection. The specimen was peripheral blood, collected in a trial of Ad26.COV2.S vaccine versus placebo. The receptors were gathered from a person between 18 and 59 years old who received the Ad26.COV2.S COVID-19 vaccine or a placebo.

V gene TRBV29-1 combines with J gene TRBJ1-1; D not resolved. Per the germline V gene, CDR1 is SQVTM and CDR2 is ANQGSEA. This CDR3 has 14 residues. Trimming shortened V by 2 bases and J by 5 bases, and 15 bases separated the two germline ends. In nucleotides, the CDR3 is TGCAGCGTTGAACTTGGGCGTAAGGGAACTGAAGCTTTCTTT. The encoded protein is CSVELGRKGTEAFF.

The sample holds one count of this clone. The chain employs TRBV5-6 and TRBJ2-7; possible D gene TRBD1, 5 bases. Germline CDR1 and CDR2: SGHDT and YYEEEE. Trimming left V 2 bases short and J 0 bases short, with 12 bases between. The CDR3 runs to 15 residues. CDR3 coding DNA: TGTGCCAGCAGCTTTTGGACACCTCTCTCCTACGAGCAGTACTTC. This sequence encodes CASSFWTPLSYEQYF. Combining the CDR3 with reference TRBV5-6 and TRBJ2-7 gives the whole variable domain DAGVTQSPTHLIKTRGQQVTLRCSPKSGHDTVSWYQQALGQGPQFIFQYYEEEERQRGNFPDRFSGHQFPNYSSELNVNALLLGDSALYLCASSFWTPLSYEQYFGPGTRLTVT.

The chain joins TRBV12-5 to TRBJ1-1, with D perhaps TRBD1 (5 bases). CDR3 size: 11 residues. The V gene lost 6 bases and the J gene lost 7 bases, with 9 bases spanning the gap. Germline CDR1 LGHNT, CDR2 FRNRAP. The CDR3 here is CASGPDSEAFF. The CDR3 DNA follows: TGTGCTAGTGGCCCCGACAGTGAAGCTTTCTTT.

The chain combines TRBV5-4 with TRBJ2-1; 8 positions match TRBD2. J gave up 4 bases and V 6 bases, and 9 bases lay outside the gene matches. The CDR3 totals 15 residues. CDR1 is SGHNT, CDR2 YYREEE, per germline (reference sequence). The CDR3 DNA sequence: TGTGCCAGCACCTCCGGGAGGGAGACTTACAATGAGCAGTTCTTC. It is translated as CASTSGRETYNEQFF. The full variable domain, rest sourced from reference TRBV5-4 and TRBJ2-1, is ETGVTQSPTHLIKTRGQQVTLRCSSQSGHNTVSWYQQALGQGPQFIFQYYREEENGRGNFPPRFSGLQFPNYSSELNVNALELDDSALYLCASTSGRETYNEQFFGPGTRLTVL.

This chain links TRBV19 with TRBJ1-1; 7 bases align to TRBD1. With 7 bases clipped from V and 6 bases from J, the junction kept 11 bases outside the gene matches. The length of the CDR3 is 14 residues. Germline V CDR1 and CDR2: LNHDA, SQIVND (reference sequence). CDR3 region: CASTPDRVVAEAFF. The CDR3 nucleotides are TGTGCCAGTACTCCAGACAGGGTAGTCGCTGAAGCTTTCTTT.

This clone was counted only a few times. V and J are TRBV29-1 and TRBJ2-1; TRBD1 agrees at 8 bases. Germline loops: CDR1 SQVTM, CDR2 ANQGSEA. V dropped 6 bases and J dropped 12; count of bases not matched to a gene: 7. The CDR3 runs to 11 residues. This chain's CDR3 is CSVDRQGLQFF. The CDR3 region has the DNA TGCAGCGTGGACCGACAGGGGCTGCAGTTCTTC.

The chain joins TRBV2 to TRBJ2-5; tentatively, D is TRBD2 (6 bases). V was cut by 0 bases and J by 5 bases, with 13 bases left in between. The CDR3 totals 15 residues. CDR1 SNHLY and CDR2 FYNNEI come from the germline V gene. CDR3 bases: TGTGCCAGCAGTGAAGCGGAACTAGCAGGCGAGACCCAGTACTTC. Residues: CASSEAELAGETQYF.

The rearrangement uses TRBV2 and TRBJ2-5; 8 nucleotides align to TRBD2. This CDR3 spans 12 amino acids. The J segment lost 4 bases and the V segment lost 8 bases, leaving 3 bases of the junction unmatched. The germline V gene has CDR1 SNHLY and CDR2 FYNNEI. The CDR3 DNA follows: TGTGCCAGCTCTCTAGCGGGAGAGACCCAGTACTTC. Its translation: CASSLAGETQYF.

CDR3: CASSLGSRGPIQETQYF. In DNA, the CDR3 is TGCGCCAGCAGCTTGGGCTCGAGAGGGCCAATCCAAGAGACCCAGTACTTC. The V gene is TRBV5-1, the J gene TRBJ2-5; perhaps TRBD2 as D (5 bases). The CDR3 spans 17 residues. Trimming cost V 0 bases and J 1 base, with 16 bases left between them. Germline V gene lookup returns CDR1 SGHRS and CDR2 YFSETQ.

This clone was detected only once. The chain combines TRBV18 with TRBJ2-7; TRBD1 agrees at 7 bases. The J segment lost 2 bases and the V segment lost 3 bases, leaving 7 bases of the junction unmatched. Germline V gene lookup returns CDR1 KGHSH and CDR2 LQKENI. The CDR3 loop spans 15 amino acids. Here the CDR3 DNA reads TGTGCCAGCTCACCGATACTGACAGGGACCTACGAGCAGTACTTC. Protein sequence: CASSPILTGTYEQYF.

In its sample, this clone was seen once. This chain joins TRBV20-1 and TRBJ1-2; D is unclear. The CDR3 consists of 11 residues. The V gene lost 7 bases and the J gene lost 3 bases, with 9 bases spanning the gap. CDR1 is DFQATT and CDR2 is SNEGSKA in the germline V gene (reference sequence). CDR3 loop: CSVRFDYGYTF. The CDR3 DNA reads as TGCAGTGTTCGTTTCGACTATGGCTACACCTTC.

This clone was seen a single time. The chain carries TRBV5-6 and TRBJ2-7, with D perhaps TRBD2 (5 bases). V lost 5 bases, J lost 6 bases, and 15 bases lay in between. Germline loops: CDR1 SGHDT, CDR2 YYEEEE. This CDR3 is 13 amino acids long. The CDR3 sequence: CASRPTRKGEQYF. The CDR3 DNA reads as TGTGCCAGCAGACCAACTAGAAAAGGCGAGCAGTACTTC.

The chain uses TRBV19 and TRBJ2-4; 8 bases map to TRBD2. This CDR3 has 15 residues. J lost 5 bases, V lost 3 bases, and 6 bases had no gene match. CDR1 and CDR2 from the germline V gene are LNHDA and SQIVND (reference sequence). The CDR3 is CASSIGGGLQNIQYF. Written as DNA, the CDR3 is TGTGCCAGTAGTATTGGCGGGGGGCTCCAAAACATTCAGTACTTC.

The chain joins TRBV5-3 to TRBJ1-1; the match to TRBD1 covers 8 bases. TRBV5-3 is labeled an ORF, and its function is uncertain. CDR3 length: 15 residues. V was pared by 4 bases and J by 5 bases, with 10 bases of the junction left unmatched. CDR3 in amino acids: CARSTPRGRLTEAFF. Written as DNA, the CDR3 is TGTGCCAGAAGCACCCCCAGGGGGCGCTTGACTGAAGCTTTCTTT.

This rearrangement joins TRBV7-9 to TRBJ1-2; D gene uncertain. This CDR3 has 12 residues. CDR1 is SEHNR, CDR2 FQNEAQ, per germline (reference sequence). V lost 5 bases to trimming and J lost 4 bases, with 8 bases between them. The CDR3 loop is CASSALTYGYTF. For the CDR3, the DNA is TGTGCCAGCAGCGCCCTGACCTATGGCTACACCTTC.

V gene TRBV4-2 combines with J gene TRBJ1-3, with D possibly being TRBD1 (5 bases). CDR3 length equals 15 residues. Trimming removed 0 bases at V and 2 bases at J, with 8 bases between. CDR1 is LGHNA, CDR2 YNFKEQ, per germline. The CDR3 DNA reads TGTGCCAGCAGCCAAGAGGGAGGGGCTGGAAACACCATATATTTT. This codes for CASSQEGGAGNTIYF.

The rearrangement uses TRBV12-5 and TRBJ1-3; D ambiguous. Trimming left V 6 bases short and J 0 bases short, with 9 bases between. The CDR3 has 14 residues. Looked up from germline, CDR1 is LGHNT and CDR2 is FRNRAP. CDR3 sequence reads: CASGVVVSGNTIYF. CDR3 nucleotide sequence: TGTGCTAGTGGCGTGGTTGTCTCTGGAAACACCATATATTTT.

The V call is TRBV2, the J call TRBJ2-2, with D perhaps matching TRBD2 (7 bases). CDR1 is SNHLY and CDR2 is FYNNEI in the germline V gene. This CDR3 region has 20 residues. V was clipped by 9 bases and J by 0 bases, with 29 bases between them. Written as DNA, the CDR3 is TGTGCCAGGGGTACCAACGAGGGGGGGAGCGGTCCTGCGAACACCGGGGAGCTGTTTTTT. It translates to CARGTNEGGSGPANTGELFF.

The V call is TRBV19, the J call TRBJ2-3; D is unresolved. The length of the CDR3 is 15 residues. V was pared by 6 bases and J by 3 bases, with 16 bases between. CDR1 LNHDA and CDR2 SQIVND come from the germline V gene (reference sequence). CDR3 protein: CASRPRHVPTDTQYF. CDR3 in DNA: TGTGCCAGTAGGCCGCGACACGTTCCAACAGATACGCAGTATTTT.

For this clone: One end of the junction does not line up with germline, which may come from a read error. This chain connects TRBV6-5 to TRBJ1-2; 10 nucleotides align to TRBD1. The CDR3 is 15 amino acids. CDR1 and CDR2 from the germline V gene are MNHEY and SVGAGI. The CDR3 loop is CASVLQPGQGSPLAF. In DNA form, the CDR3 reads TGTGCCAGCGTCCTTCAGCCGGGACAGGGGTCCCCCCTCGCCTTC.

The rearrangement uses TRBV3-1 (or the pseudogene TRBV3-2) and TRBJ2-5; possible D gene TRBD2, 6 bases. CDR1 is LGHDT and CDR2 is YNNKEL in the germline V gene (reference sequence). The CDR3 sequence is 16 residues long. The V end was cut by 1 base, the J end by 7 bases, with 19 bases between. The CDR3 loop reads CASSQVGGTRSGTQYF. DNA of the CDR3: TGTGCCAGCAGCCAAGTCGGAGGGACCCGTTCGGGGACCCAGTACTTC.

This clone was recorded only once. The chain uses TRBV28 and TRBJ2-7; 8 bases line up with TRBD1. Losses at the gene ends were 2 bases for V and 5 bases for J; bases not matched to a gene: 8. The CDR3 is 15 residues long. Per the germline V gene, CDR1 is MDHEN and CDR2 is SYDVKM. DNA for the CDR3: TGTGCCAGCAGTTTAGGGCAGGGGGGACAGGACGAGCAGTACTTC. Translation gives CASSLGQGGQDEQYF.

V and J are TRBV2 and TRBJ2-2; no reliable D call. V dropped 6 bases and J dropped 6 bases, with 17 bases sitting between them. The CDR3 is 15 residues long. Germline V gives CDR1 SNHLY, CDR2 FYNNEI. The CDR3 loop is CASSPHDLNPGELFF. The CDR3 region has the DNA TGTGCCAGCAGCCCTCACGACCTTAACCCCGGGGAGCTGTTTTTT.

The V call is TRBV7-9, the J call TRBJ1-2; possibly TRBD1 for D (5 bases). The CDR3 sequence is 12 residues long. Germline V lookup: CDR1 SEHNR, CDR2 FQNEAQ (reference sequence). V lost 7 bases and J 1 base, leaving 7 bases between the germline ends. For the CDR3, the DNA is TGTGCCAGCATGGGGGATAACTATGGCTACACCTTC. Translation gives CASMGDNYGYTF.

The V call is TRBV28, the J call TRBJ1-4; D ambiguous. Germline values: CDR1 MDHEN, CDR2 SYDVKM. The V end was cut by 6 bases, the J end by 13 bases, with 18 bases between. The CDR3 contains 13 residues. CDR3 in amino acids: CASSRPGGTGLFF. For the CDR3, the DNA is TGTGCCAGCAGCCGCCCGGGAGGTACCGGACTGTTTTTT.

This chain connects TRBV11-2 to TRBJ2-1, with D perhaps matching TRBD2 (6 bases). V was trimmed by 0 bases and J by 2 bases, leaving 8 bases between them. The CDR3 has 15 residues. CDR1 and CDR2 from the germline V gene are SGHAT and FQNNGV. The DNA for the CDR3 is TGTGCCAGCAGCTTAGATAGCGGAACCTACAATGAGCAGTTCTTC. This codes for CASSLDSGTYNEQFF. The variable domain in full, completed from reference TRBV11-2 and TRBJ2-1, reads EAGVAQSPRYKIIEKRQSVAFWCNPISGHATLYWYQQILGQGPKLLIQFQNNGVVDDSQLPKDRFSAERLKGVDSTLKIQPAKLEDSAVYLCASSLDSGTYNEQFFGPGTRLTVL.

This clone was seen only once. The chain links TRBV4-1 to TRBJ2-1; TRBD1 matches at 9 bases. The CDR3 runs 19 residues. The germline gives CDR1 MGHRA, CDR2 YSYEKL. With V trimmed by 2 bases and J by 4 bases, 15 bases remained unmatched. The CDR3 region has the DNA TGCGCCAGCAGCCAACACCGAGGACAGGGGCAAATAAAATACAATGAGCAGTTCTTC. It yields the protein CASSQHRGQGQIKYNEQFF.

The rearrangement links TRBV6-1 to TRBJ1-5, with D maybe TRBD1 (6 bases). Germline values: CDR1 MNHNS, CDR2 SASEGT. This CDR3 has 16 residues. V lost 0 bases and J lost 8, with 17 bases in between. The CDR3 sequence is CASSEATLPQGEPQHF. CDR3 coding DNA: TGTGCCAGCAGTGAAGCTACACTCCCACAGGGCGAGCCCCAGCATTTT.

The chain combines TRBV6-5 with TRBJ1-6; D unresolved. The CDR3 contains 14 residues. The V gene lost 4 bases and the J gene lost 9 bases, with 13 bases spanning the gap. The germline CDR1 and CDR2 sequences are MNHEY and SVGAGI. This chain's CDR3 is CASSLEGIGSPLHF. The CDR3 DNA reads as TGTGCCAGCAGTTTAGAAGGGATAGGTTCACCCCTCCACTTT.

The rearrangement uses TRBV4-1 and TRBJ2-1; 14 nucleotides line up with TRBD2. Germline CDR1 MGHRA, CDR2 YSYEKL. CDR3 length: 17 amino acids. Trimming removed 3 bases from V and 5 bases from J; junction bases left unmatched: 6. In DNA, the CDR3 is TGCGCCAGCAGCCACCCAAAGGGACTAGCGGGAGACAATGAGCAGTTCTTC. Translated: CASSHPKGLAGDNEQFF.

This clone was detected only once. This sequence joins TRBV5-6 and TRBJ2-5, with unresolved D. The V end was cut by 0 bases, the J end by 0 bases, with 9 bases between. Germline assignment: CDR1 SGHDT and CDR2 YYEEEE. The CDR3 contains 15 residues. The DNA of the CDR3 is TGTGCCAGCAGCTTGGTAGGGCAGAACCAAGAGACCCAGTACTTC. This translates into CASSLVGQNQETQYF.

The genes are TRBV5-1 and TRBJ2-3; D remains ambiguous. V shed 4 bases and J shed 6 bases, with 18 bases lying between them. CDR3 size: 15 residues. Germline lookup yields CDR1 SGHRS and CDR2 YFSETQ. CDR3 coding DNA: TGCGCCAGCAGCCCCTGGGCGCCCCCTCAGGATACGCAGTATTTT. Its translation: CASSPWAPPQDTQYF.